A single sample is the source of the 5 T cell receptor beta chains below, sequenced in a study of breast tumors, draining lymph nodes, adjacent tissues. Axillary draining lymph nodes of breast cancer patients supplied the node samples. MiXCR, run by TCRdb on the multiplex PCR reads, gives a single entry per CDR3 protein. The table shows under 110,000 distinct CDR3 sequences, with more than 25% occurring only once. The sequencing sample was made of axillary lymph node tissue. These receptors all stem from a female donor with breast cancer. Some clones in this sample may be carry-over from other donors' samples.

There are many counts of this clonotype. The chain links TRBV28 to TRBJ2-7, with TRBD2 identical over 13 bases. There are 16 residues in the CDR3. Trimming at V came to 4 bases and at J to 4 bases, leaving 7 bases not matched to a gene. Germline V gives CDR1 MDHEN, CDR2 SYDVKM. The DNA of the CDR3 is TGTGCCAGCAGTTCGAGGACTAGCGGGAGTAAGTACGAGCAGTACTTC. It specifies CASSSRTSGSKYEQYF.

This clonotype was detected ten times or more. The rearrangement uses TRBV4-1 and TRBJ2-4, with 7 bases lining up with TRBD1. CDR3 length: 19 residues. The V and J ends lost 0 bases and 4 bases, in that order; junction bases with no gene match: 15. Germline V CDR1 and CDR2: MGHRA, YSYEKL. The CDR3 DNA sequence: TGCGCCAGCAGCCAAGAGATTTTCGGTTCGACAGGGCAAAAAAACATTCAGTACTTC. Protein sequence: CASSQEIFGSTGQKNIQYF.

With regard to this clonotype: A much larger clone lies one base from this, so it may be a read error. The chain links TRBV20-1 to TRBJ1-6; no clear D gene. Germline CDR1 is DFQATT and CDR2 is SNEGSKA (reference sequence). The CDR3 spans 16 residues. Trimming pared 0 bases from V and 6 bases from J, leaving 15 bases between. CDR3 sequence: CSARDIEGHTNSPLHF. For the CDR3, the DNA is TGCAGTGCTAGAGATATAGAGGGCCACACTAATTCACCCCTCCACTTT.

In this sample, this clonotype turned up many times. This rearrangement joins TRBV18 to TRBJ2-3; TRBD1 matches at 7 bases. The V and J ends lost 0 bases and 0 bases, in that order; junction bases with no gene match: 0. This CDR3 contains 15 residues. Per the germline V gene, CDR1 is KGHSH and CDR2 is LQKENI. CDR3 in amino acids: CASSPPQGSTDTQYF. For the CDR3, the DNA is TGTGCCAGCTCACCACCACAGGGGAGCACAGATACGCAGTATTTT.

In regard to this clonotype: At one of its ends the junction is not consistent with the germline gene, which may arise from a read error. V gene TRBV2 combines with J gene TRBJ2-7; D not certain. The CDR3 loop spans 13 amino acids. The germline V gene has CDR1 SNHLY and CDR2 FYNNEI. This CDR3 is CASGEAREYEQYF. The CDR3 nucleotides read TGTGCCAGCGGTGAAGCGCGCGAGTACGAGCAGTACTTC.